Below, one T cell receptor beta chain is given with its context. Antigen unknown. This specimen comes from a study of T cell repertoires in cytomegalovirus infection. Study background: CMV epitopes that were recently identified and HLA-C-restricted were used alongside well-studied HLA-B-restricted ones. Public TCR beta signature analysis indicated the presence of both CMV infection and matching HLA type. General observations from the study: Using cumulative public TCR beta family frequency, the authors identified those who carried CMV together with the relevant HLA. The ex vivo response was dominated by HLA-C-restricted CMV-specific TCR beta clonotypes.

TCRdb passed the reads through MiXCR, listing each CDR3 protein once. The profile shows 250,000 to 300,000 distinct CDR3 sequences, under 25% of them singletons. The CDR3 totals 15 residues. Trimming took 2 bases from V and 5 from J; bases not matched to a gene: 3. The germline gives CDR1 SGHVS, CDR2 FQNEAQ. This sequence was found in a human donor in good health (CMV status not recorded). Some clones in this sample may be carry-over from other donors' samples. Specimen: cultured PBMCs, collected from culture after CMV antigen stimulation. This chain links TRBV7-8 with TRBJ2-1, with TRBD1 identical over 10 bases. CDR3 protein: CASSLRQGANNEQFF. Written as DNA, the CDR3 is TGTGCCAGCAGCTTACGACAGGGGGCTAACAATGAGCAGTTCTTC.